A selection of T cell receptor beta chains follows, all from one sample in a study of T cell responses to AZD1222 COVID-19 vaccine. This table comes from immunoSEQ multiplex PCR, and its TCRdb copy is limited to in-frame clones, with some not included. The sample lists roughly 150,000 clones, roughly 85% occurring once. This material consisted of peripheral blood, taken 28 days after the second AZD1222 dose. The source of these receptors is an adult who received the AZD1222 COVID-19 vaccine. The CDR3 runs from the conserved cysteine through the conserved F or W. A D gene is named only where the DNA matches it firmly. Clone size appears in some rows only: once, few, many, or a class for an expanded clone.

>-|-|TRBV6-5|TRBJ1-3
CASSYQEGDTIYF
TGTGCCAGCAGTTACCAAGAAGGGGACACCATATATTTT
>-|-|TRBV4-3|TRBJ1-4
CASSQGPRDEKLFF
TGCGCCAGCAGCCAAGGTCCACGGGATGAAAAACTGTTTTTT
>-|-|TRBV2|TRBJ2-7
CASSDVGGTGSYEQYF
TGTGCCAGCAGTGATGTTGGAGGTACGGGCTCCTACGAGCAGTACTTC
>-|-|TRBV7-8|TRBJ2-7
CASSLAASSYEQYF
TGTGCCAGCAGCTTAGCGGCGTCGTCCTACGAGCAGTACTTC
>-|-|TRBV5-4|TRBJ2-4
CASSLRGTKNIQYF
TGTGCCAGCAGCCTCCGGGGGACCAAAAACATTCAGTACTTC
>-|-|TRBV7-2|TRBJ1-3
CASSLALANTIYF
TGTGCCAGCAGCTTAGCGCTAGCTAACACCATATATTTT
>-|-|TRBV6-5|TRBJ1-3
CASSPTGSGNTIYF
TGTGCCAGCAGTCCAACAGGGAGCGGAAACACCATATATTTT
>-|-|TRBV7-9|TRBJ2-3
CASSLDGGWADTQYF
TGTGCCAGCAGCTTAGACGGGGGCTGGGCAGATACGCAGTATTTT
>-|-|TRBV2|TRBJ2-2
CASSEVVADTGELFF
TGTGCCAGCAGTGAAGTGGTAGCTGACACCGGGGAGCTGTTTTTT
>-|-|TRBV27|TRBJ1-5
CASSLYTGRDQPQHF
TGTGCCAGCAGTTTGTATACAGGTCGCGATCAGCCCCAGCATTTT
>-|-|TRBV4-3|TRBJ1-1
CASSQGRAVPAFF
TGCGCCAGCAGCCAAGGAAGGGCAGTCCCTGCTTTCTTT
>-|-|TRBV19|TRBJ1-2
CASSPGAGGYTF
TGTGCCAGTAGTCCGGGCGCCGGTGGCTACACCTTC
>-|-|TRBV12-3/TRBV12-4|TRBJ1-2
CASSSGTLDGYTF
TGTGCCAGCAGTTCCGGGACATTGGATGGCTACACCTTC
>-|-|TRBV6-4|TRBJ2-2
CASSDPPGELFF
TGTGCCAGCAGTGACCCCCCCGGGGAGCTGTTTTTT
>TRBD1|few|TRBV4-2|TRBJ1-3
CASSQRTGADTIYF
TGTGCCAGCAGCCAACGGACAGGGGCGGACACCATATATTTT
>TRBD1|-|TRBV5-1|TRBJ1-1
CASSDYRGSNTEAFF
TGCGCCAGCAGCGATTACAGGGGTTCGAACACTGAAGCTTTCTTT
>-|-|TRBV25-1|TRBJ1-2
CASRGQDGYTF
TGTGCCAGCAGGGGGCAAGATGGCTACACCTTC
>-|-|TRBV18|TRBJ2-4
CASSSLVGGIQYF
TGTGCCAGCTCATCTCTTGTAGGAGGCATTCAGTACTTC
>-|-|TRBV2|TRBJ2-4
CASSGDRSRNIQYF
TGTGCCAGCAGTGGTGACCGTTCCAGGAACATTCAGTACTTC
>-|-|TRBV5-5|TRBJ1-1
CASSPTDRMNTEAFF
TGTGCCAGCAGCCCGACTGACAGAATGAACACTGAAGCTTTCTTT